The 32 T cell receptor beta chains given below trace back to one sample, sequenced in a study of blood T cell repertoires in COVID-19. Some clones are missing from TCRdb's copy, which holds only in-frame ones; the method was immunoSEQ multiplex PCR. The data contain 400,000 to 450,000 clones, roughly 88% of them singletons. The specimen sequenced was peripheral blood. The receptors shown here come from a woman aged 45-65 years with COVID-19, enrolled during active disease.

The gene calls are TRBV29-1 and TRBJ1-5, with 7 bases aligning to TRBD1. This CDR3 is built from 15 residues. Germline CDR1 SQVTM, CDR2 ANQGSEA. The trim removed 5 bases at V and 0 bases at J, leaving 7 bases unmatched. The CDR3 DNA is TGCAGCGTTCGGGAGGGGGCCGATAGCAATCAGCCCCAGCATTTT. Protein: CSVREGADSNQPQHF.

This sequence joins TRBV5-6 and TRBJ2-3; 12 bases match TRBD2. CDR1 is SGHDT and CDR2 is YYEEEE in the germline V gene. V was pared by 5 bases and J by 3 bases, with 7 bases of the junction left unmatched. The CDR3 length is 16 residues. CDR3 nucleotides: TGTGCCAGCAGGAAGTTGACTAGCGGGGGAACAGATACGCAGTATTTT. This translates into CASRKLTSGGTDTQYF.

The CDR3 DNA follows: TGTGCCAGCAGCGCAAATAACTTCACGGGGGATACGCAGTATTTT. Amino acids: CASSANNFTGDTQYF. The V and J genes are TRBV9 and TRBJ2-3; maybe TRBD2 (5 bases). Per the germline V gene, CDR1 is SGDLS and CDR2 is YYNGEE. The V end was cut by 3 bases, the J end by 6 bases, with 17 bases between. The CDR3 has 15 amino acids.

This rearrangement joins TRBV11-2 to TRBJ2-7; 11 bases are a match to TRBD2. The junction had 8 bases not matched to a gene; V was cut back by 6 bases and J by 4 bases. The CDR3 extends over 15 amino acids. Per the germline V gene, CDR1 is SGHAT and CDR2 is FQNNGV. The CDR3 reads CASRSTSGGFYEQYF. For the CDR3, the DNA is TGTGCCAGCAGGTCTACTAGCGGGGGATTTTACGAGCAGTACTTC.

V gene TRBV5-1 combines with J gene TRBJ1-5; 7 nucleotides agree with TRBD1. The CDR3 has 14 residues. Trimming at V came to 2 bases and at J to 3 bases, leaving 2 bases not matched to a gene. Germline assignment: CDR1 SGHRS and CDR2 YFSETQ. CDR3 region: CASSFGTDNQPQHF. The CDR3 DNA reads TGCGCCAGCAGCTTCGGGACAGACAATCAGCCCCAGCATTTT.

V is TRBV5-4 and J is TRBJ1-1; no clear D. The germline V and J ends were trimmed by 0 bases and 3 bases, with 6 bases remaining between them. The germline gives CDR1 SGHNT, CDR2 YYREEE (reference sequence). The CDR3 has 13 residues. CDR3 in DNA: TGTGCCAGCAGCTTGGTCGGGGACACTGAAGCTTTCTTT. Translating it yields CASSLVGDTEAFF.

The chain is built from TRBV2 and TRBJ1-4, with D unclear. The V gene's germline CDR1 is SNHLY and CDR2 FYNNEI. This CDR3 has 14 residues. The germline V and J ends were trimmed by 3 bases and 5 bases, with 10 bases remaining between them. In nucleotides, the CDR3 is TGTGCCAGCAGTGAGGGAGGGAACAATGAAAAACTGTTTTTT. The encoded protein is CASSEGGNNEKLFF. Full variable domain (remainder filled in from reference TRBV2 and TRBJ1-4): EPEVTQTPSHQVTQMGQEVILRCVPISNHLYFYWYRQILGQKVEFLVSFYNNEISEKSEIFDDQFSVERPDGSNFTLKIRSTKLEDSAMYFCASSEGGNNEKLFFGSGTQLSVL.

The CDR3 DNA follows: TGTGCCAGCAGTCCCGCGTGGGGGACTCGGAACACTGAAGCTTTCTTT. Amino acid sequence: CASSPAWGTRNTEAFF. The chain carries TRBV27 and TRBJ1-1; D is perhaps TRBD1 (5 bases). V was shortened by 5 bases and J by 1 base, with 17 bases between the two germline ends. The CDR3 has 16 residues. The germline gives CDR1 MNHEY, CDR2 SMNVEV (reference sequence).

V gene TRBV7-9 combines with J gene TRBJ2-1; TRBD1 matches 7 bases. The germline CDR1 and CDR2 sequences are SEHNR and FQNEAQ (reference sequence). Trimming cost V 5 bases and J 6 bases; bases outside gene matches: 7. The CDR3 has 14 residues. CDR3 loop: CASSRQTGSNEQFF. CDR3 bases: TGTGCCAGCAGCCGCCAGACAGGGTCCAATGAGCAGTTCTTC.

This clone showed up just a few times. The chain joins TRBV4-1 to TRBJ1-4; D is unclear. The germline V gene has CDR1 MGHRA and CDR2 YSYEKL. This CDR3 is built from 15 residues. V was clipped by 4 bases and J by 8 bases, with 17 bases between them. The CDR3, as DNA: TGCGCCAGCAGCCTCCTTGCAGGAGCGGAGGAAAAACTGTTTTTT. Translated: CASSLLAGAEEKLFF.

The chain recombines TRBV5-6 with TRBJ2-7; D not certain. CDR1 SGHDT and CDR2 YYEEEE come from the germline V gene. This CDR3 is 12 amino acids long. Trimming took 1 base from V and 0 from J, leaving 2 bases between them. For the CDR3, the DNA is TGTGCCAGCAGCTTGTACTCCTACGAGCAGTACTTC. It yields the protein CASSLYSYEQYF.

CDR3 sequence (DNA): TGTGCCAGCAGCTTGGGGGCCCCTAATTCACCCCTCCACTTT. This gives the protein CASSLGAPNSPLHF. The chain couples TRBV5-6 to TRBJ1-6; D is ambiguous. The V end lost 0 bases, the J end lost 6 bases, and 7 bases lay between the germline ends. The CDR3 contains 14 residues. Germline CDR1 and CDR2: SGHDT and YYEEEE.

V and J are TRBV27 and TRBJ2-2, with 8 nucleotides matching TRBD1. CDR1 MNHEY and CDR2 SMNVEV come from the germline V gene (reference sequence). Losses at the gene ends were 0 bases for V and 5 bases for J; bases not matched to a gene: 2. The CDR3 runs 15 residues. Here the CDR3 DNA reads TGTGCCAGCAGTTTATCCTGGACAGGGACCGGGGAGCTGTTTTTT. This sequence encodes CASSLSWTGTGELFF.

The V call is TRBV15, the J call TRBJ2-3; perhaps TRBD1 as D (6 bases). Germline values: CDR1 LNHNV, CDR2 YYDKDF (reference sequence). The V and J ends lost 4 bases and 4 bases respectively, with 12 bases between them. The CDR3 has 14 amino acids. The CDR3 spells CATSMMTGPDTQYF. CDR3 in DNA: TGTGCCACCAGCATGATGACAGGCCCAGATACGCAGTATTTT. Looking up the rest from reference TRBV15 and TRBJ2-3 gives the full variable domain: DAMVIQNPRYQVTQFGKPVTLSCSQTLNHNVMYWYQQKSSQAPKLLFHYYDKDFNNEADTPDNFQSRRPNTSFCFLDIRSPGLGDTAMYLCATSMMTGPDTQYFGPGTRLTVL.

Here the CDR3 DNA reads TGTGCCAGCAGCCGCAGACCGGGGGGCGGAACAGATACGCAGTATTTT. It yields the protein CASSRRPGGGTDTQYF. The V gene is TRBV14, the J gene TRBJ2-3; tentative D call: TRBD2 (7 bases). V dropped 4 bases and J dropped 3 bases, with 17 bases sitting between them. CDR1 SGHDN and CDR2 FVKESK come from the germline V gene. The CDR3 contains 16 residues.

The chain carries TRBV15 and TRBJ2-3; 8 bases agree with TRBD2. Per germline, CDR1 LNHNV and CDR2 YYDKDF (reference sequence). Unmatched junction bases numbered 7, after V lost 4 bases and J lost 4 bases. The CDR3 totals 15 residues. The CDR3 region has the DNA TGTGCCACCAGCACCCCGGGACTAGGCCCAGATACGCAGTATTTT. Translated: CATSTPGLGPDTQYF.

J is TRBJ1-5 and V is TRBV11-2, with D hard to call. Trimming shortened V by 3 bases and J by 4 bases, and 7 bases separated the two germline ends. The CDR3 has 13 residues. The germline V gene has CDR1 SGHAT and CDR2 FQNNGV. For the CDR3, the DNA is TGTGCCAGCAGCTTCGGGGTTAATCAGCCCCAGCATTTT. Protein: CASSFGVNQPQHF.

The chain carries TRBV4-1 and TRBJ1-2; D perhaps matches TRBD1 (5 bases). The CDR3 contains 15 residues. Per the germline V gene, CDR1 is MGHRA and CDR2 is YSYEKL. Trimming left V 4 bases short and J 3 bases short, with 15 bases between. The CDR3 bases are TGCGCCAGCAGCCTTGGGGCGGGAGTGGACTATGGCTACACCTTC. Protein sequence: CASSLGAGVDYGYTF.

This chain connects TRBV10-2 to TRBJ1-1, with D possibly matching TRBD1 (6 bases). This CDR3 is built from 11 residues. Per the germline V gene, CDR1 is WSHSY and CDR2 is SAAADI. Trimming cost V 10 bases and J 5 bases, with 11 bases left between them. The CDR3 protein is CATKGGTEAFF. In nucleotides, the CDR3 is TGCGCCACTAAAGGGGGTACTGAAGCTTTCTTT.

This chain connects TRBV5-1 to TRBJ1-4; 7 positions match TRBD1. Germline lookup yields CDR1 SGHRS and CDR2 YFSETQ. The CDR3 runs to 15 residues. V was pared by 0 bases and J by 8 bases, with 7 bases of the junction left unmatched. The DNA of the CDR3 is TGCGCCAGCAGCTTGGGAGGGGGCAAGGAGGAAAAACTGTTTTTT. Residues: CASSLGGGKEEKLFF.

CDR3 sequence: CASSARDRAQGTEAFF. The CDR3 nucleotides are TGCGCCAGCAGCGCCCGGGACAGGGCCCAGGGGACTGAAGCTTTCTTT. The chain uses TRBV5-1 and TRBJ1-1, with 9 positions matching TRBD1. The ends lost 4 bases at V and 5 bases at J; junction bases unmatched: 12. Germline values: CDR1 SGHRS, CDR2 YFSETQ. CDR3 length equals 16 residues.

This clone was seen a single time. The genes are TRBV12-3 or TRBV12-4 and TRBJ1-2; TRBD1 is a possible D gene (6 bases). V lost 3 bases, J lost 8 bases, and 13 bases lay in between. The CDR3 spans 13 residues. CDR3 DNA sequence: TGTGCCAGCAGTTTTCAGGGGACGCGCGGCTACACCTTC. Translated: CASSFQGTRGYTF.

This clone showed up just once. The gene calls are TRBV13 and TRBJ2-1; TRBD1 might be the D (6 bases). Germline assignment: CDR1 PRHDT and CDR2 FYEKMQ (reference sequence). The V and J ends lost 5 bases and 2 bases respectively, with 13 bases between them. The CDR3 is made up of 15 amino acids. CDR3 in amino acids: CASSLGHFTYNEQFF. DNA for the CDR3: TGTGCCAGCAGCCTGGGACACTTTACCTACAATGAGCAGTTCTTC.

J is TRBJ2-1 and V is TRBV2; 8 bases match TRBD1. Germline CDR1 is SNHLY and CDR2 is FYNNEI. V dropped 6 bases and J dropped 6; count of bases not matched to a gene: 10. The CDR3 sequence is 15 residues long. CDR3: CASSTGQGSGNEQFF. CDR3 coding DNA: TGTGCCAGCAGCACAGGACAGGGTTCGGGCAATGAGCAGTTCTTC.

The CDR3 DNA sequence: TGTGCCACCGAGGGCCCGAACACTGAAGCTTTCTTT. It is translated as CATEGPNTEAFF. The genes are TRBV24-1 and TRBJ1-1; D not certain. The CDR3 totals 12 residues. Germline CDR1 reads KGHDR; CDR2 reads SFDVKD. Trimming took 9 bases from V and 1 from J, leaving 8 bases between them.

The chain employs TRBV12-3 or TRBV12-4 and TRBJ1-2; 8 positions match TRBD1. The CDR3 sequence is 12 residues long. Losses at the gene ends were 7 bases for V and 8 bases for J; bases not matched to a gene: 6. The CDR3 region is CASTMDRVGYTF. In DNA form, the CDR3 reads TGTGCCAGCACCATGGACAGGGTCGGCTACACCTTC.

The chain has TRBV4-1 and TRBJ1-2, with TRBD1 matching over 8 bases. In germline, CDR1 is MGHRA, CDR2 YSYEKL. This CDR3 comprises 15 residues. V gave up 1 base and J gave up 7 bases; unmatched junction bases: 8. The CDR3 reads CASSQATRGPGGYTF. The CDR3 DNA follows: TGCGCCAGCAGCCAAGCAACCAGGGGGCCGGGTGGCTACACCTTC.

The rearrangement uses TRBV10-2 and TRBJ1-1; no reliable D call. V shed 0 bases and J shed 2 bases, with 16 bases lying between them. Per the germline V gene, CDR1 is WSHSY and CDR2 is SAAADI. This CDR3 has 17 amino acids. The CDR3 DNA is TGCGCCAGCAGTGAGTCGGGCGGGTGGGGTATTAACACTGAAGCTTTCTTT. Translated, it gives CASSESGGWGINTEAFF.

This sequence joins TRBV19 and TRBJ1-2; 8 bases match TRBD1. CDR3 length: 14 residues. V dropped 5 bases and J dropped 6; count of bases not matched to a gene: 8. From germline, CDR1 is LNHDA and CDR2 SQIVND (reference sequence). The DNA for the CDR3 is TGTGCCAGTAGTCTAATACAGGGGGTGAATGGCTACACCTTC. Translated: CASSLIQGVNGYTF.

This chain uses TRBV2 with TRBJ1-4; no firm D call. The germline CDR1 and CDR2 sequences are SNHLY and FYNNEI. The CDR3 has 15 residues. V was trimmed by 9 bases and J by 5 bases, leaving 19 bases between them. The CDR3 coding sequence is TGTGCCAGTGCAGGCCCTACAGAATTAAATGAAAAACTGTTTTTT. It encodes CASAGPTELNEKLFF. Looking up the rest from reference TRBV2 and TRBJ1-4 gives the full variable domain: EPEVTQTPSHQVTQMGQEVILRCVPISNHLYFYWYRQILGQKVEFLVSFYNNEISEKSEIFDDQFSVERPDGSNFTLKIRSTKLEDSAMYFCASAGPTELNEKLFFGSGTQLSVL.

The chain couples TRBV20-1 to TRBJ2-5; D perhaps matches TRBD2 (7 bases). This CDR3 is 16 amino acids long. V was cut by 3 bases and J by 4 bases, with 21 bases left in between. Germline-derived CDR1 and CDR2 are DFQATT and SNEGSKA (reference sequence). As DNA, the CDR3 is TGCAGTGCTAGTATACCCGCTGCGGGGGCAGGAGAGACCCAGTACTTC. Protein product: CSASIPAAGAGETQYF.

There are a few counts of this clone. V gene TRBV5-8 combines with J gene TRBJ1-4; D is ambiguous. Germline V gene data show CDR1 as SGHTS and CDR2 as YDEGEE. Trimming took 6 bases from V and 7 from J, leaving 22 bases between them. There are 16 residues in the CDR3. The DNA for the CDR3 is TGTGCCAGCACCCGAACTCAACGGCGAGGCGGTGAAAAACTGTTTTTT. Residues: CASTRTQRRGGEKLFF.